These T cell receptor beta chains were read from a single sample in a study of blood T cell repertoires in COVID-19. The table came from immunoSEQ multiplex PCR; TCRdb's copy has only in-frame clones and leaves some out. The sample records around 300,000 clones, nearly 90% being singletons. Sequencing was carried out using peripheral blood. The receptor source for this set is a woman in her 40s with COVID-19, enrolled during active disease. Both conserved end residues are trimmed from each CDR3. The D gene is left open where the match is weak.

j_gene: TRBJ2-2
v_gene: TRBV7-2
d_gene: TRBD1
CDR3aa: ASRQTGMNTGELF

j_gene: TRBJ2-3
v_gene: TRBV4-1
d_gene: TRBD1
CDR3aa: ASSQGELGDREPDTQY

j_gene: TRBJ2-7
v_gene: TRBV11-2
d_gene: NA
CDR3aa: ASSYTTYEQY

j_gene: TRBJ2-7
v_gene: TRBV10-3
d_gene: NA
CDR3aa: AISDRGHPVDEQY

j_gene: TRBJ1-2
v_gene: TRBV9
d_gene: NA
CDR3aa: ASSGGRKMNYGYT

j_gene: TRBJ2-7
v_gene: TRBV7-9
d_gene: NA
CDR3aa: ASSLVPGASYEQY

j_gene: TRBJ2-3
v_gene: TRBV7-9
d_gene: TRBD2
CDR3aa: ASSQPAGRETDTQY

j_gene: TRBJ2-5
v_gene: TRBV5-1
d_gene: TRBD1
CDR3aa: ASSFQGAGETQY

j_gene: TRBJ1-1
v_gene: TRBV18
d_gene: NA
CDR3aa: ASSPDFGGMGTTEAF

j_gene: TRBJ2-1
v_gene: TRBV2
d_gene: TRBD1
CDR3aa: ASRDSGTGDYNEQF

j_gene: TRBJ2-3
v_gene: TRBV19
d_gene: NA
CDR3aa: ASSPPHRKNTDTQY

j_gene: TRBJ2-3
v_gene: TRBV7-8
d_gene: NA
CDR3aa: ASSTTVVVRTDTQY

j_gene: TRBJ2-7
v_gene: TRBV7-2
d_gene: TRBD2
CDR3aa: ASSLGGPGGGYEQY

j_gene: TRBJ2-1
v_gene: TRBV4-1
d_gene: TRBD2
CDR3aa: ASSQEHTAGVEQF

j_gene: TRBJ2-1
v_gene: TRBV7-2
d_gene: NA
CDR3aa: ASSEQGREQF

j_gene: TRBJ2-5
v_gene: TRBV28
d_gene: TRBD1
CDR3aa: ASSHPGGSRYQETQY

j_gene: TRBJ2-5
v_gene: TRBV5-1
d_gene: TRBD1
CDR3aa: ASSSGQGRGETQY

j_gene: TRBJ1-5
v_gene: TRBV5-4
d_gene: NA
CDR3aa: ASSQGGGEVGNQPQH

j_gene: TRBJ2-3
v_gene: TRBV27
d_gene: NA
CDR3aa: ASSQLGTGTQY

j_gene: TRBJ1-1
v_gene: TRBV6-5
d_gene: NA
CDR3aa: ASSYLLGANTEAF

j_gene: TRBJ1-5
v_gene: TRBV7-2
d_gene: NA
CDR3aa: ASSLGGSRQHQPQH